The 10 T cell receptor beta chains below come from one sample, sequenced in a study of CD8 T cells in Susac syndrome (dated by TCRdb to the late 2010s). Library preparation was by the immunoSEQ multiplex PCR assay. RNA was extracted using the RNeasy kit, and about 0.45 to 1 ug of the RNA was reverse transcribed with random hexamers. Clones were called with MiXCR by TCRdb after fastp trimmed the public reads at Q25, and only in-frame beta chains were retained. A single entry per CDR3 protein holds the most common genes and DNA from its merged rows. The sample profile shows roughly 140,000 distinct CDR3 sequences; roughly 94% of them were found once. The ten largest make up just over 0.2% of the sample. The specimen sequenced was CD8+ T cells from PBMCs. Receptor source: a human donor with multiple sclerosis.

The J gene is TRBJ2-7, the V gene TRBV13, with D perhaps given as TRBD1 or TRBD2 (6 bases each). In germline, CDR1 is PRHDT, CDR2 FYEKMQ (reference sequence). V was cut by 5 bases and J by 6 bases, with 20 bases left in between. CDR3 length equals 15 residues. In nucleotides, the CDR3 is TGTGCCAGCAGCCCGGGGGCAGGGTCTCTCAGCGAGCAGTACTTC. Its translation is CASSPGAGSLSEQYF. The complete variable domain, with remaining parts taken from reference TRBV13 and TRBJ2-7, reads AAGVIQSPRHLIKEKRETATLKCYPIPRHDTVYWYQQGPGQDPQFLISFYEKMQSDKGSIPDRFSAQQFSDYHSELNMSSLELGDSALYFCASSPGAGSLSEQYFGPGTRLTVT.

V usage is TRBV7-9 and J usage is TRBJ2-3; D is undetermined. From germline, CDR1 is SEHNR and CDR2 FQNEAQ (reference sequence). CDR3 length equals 16 residues. The germline V and J ends were trimmed by 3 bases and 1 base, with 14 bases remaining between them. Here the CDR3 reads CASSFGQDRRTDTQYF. Written as DNA, the CDR3 is TGTGCCAGCAGCTTTGGTCAGGACCGTCGCACAGATACGCAGTATTTT.

This sequence joins TRBV12-5 and TRBJ1-4; 9 nucleotides align to TRBD1. CDR3 length: 16 amino acids. From germline, CDR1 is LGHNT and CDR2 FRNRAP. The V and J ends lost 6 bases and 2 bases, in that order; junction bases with no gene match: 7. The CDR3 DNA reads TGTGCTAGTGGCCCGGACAGGGGAGTCACTAATGAAAAACTGTTTTTT. Protein product: CASGPDRGVTNEKLFF.

The chain is built from TRBV13 and TRBJ2-1; D might be TRBD1 or TRBD2, each matching 6 bases. Germline assignment: CDR1 PRHDT and CDR2 FYEKMQ (reference sequence). This CDR3 has 16 residues. The V gene lost 0 bases and the J gene lost 1 base, with 10 bases spanning the gap. The DNA for the CDR3 is TGTGCCAGCAGCTTAGGGAGGGGGGCTTCCTACAATGAGCAGTTCTTC. Encoded protein: CASSLGRGASYNEQFF. The full variable domain, in which reference TRBV13 and TRBJ2-1 provide the parts outside the CDR3, is AAGVIQSPRHLIKEKRETATLKCYPIPRHDTVYWYQQGPGQDPQFLISFYEKMQSDKGSIPDRFSAQQFSDYHSELNMSSLELGDSALYFCASSLGRGASYNEQFFGPGTRLTVL.

The chain links TRBV7-9 to TRBJ1-1, with D unresolved. CDR1 and CDR2 (germline): SEHNR, FQNEAQ (reference sequence). This CDR3 is built from 11 residues. The ends were cut back, 6 bases at V and 10 bases at J, with 12 bases in the middle. The CDR3 DNA is TGTGCCAGCAGTCCGGGCCCAGGAGCTTTCTTT. Protein sequence: CASSPGPGAFF. Using reference TRBV7-9 and TRBJ1-1 for the parts outside the CDR3, the full variable domain is DTGVSQNPRHKITKRGQNVTFRCDPISEHNRLYWYRQTLGQGPEFLTYFQNEAQLEKSRLLSDRFSAERPKGSFSTLEIQRTEQGDSAMYLCASSPGPGAFFGQGTRLTVV.

CDR3 DNA: TGTGCCAGCAGCCGTACAGGGGATGAAGCTTTCTTT. As protein: CASSRTGDEAFF. This chain uses TRBV7-9 with TRBJ1-1, with 7 bases fitting TRBD1. The CDR3 spans 12 residues. The germline gives CDR1 SEHNR, CDR2 FQNEAQ (reference sequence). V lost 5 bases to trimming and J lost 7 bases; unmatched junction nucleotides: 4.

J is TRBJ2-1 and V is TRBV29-1; 12 bases are a match to TRBD2. This CDR3 has 16 residues. With V trimmed by 4 bases and J by 2 bases, 6 bases remained unmatched. Germline CDR1 reads SQVTM; CDR2 reads ANQGSEA. The CDR3 DNA reads as TGCAGCGTTGTAGGACTAGCGGGACGCACCTACAATGAGCAGTTCTTC. Translation: CSVVGLAGRTYNEQFF.

This clonotype has only one observation. The chain carries TRBV6-5 and TRBJ1-2; D gene unclear. The germline CDR1 and CDR2 sequences are MNHEY and SVGAGI. Trimming left V 4 bases short and J 1 base short, with 7 bases between. CDR3 length equals 13 residues. Here the CDR3 reads CASSSEGNYGYTF. The CDR3 bases are TGTGCCAGCAGTTCCGAGGGTAACTATGGCTACACCTTC.

The J gene is TRBJ2-1, the V gene TRBV4-1, with D possibly TRBD2 on 5 matching bases. This CDR3 spans 11 amino acids. V was pared by 1 base and J by 10 bases, with 5 bases between. In germline, CDR1 is MGHRA, CDR2 YSYEKL. The CDR3 reads CASSQASEQFF. Written as DNA, the CDR3 is TGCGCCAGCAGCCAAGCTAGCGAGCAGTTCTTC.

The genes are TRBV5-1 and TRBJ2-5; D is undetermined. Germline values: CDR1 SGHRS, CDR2 YFSETQ. The CDR3 is made up of 14 amino acids. The V gene lost 5 bases and the J gene lost 1 base, with 12 bases spanning the gap. CDR3 amino acids: CASRVDLGQETQYF. The DNA for the CDR3 is TGCGCCAGCAGGGTTGACTTAGGCCAAGAGACCCAGTACTTC. Looking up the rest from reference TRBV5-1 and TRBJ2-5 gives the full variable domain: KAGVTQTPRYLIKTRGQQVTLSCSPISGHRSVSWYQQTPGQGLQFLFEYFSETQRNKGNFPGRFSGRQFSNSRSEMNVSTLELGDSALYLCASRVDLGQETQYFGPGTRLLVL.